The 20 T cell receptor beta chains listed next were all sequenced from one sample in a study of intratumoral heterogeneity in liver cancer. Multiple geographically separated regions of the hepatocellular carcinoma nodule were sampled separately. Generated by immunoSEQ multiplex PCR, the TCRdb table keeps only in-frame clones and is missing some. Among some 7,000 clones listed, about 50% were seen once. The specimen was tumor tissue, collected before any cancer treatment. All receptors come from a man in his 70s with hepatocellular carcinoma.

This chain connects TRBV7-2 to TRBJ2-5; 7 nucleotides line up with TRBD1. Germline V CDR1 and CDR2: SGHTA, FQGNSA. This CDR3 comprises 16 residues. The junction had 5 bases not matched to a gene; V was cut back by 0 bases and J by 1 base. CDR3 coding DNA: TGTGCCAGCAGCTTAGCGGCAGGGGGTGGCCAAGAGACCCAGTACTTC. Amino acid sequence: CASSLAAGGGQETQYF. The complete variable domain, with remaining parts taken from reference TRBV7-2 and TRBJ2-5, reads GAGVSQSPSNKVTEKGKDVELRCDPISGHTALYWYRQSLGQGLEFLIYFQGNSAPDKSGLPSDRFSAERTGGSVSTLTIQRTQQEDSAVYLCASSLAAGGGQETQYFGPGTRLLVL.

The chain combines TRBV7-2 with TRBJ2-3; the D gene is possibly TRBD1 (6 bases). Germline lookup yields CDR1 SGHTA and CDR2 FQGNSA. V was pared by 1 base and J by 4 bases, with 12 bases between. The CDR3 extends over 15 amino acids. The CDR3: CASSLDRATPDTQYF. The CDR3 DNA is TGTGCCAGCAGCTTAGACAGGGCCACGCCAGATACGCAGTATTTT.

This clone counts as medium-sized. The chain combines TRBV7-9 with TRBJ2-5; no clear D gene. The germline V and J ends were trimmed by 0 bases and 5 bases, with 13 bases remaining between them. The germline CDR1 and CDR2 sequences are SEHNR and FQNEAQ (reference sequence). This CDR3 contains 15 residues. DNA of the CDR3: TGTGCCAGCAGCTTAGCGCCGAGCGTAGGCGAGACCCAGTACTTC. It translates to CASSLAPSVGETQYF.

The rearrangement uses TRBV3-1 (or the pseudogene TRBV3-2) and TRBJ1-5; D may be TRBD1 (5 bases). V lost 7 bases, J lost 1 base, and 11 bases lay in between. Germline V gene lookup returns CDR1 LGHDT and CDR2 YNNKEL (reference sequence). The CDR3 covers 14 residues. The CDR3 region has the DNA TGTGCCAGCACGAGGGCAGGGAGCAATCAGCCCCAGCATTTT. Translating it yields CASTRAGSNQPQHF.

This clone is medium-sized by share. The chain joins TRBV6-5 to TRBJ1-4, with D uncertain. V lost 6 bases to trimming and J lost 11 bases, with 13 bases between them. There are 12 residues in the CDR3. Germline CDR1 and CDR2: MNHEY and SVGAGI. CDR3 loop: CASREGDRKLFF. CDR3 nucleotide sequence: TGTGCCAGCAGGGAGGGAGATCGGAAACTGTTTTTT.

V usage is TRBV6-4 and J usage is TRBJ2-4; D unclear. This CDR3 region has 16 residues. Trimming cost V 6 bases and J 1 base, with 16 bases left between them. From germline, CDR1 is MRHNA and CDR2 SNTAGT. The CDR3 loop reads CASRIRVLLAKNIQYF. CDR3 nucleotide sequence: TGTGCCAGCAGAATTCGAGTGCTCCTGGCCAAAAACATTCAGTACTTC.

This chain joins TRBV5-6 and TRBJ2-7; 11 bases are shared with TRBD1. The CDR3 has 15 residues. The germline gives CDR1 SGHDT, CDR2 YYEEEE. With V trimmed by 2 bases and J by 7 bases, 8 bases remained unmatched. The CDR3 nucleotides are TGTGCCAGCAGCTTCCCTGGACAGGGGGCTTGGGAGCAGTACTTC. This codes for CASSFPGQGAWEQYF. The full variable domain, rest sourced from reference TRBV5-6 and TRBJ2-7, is DAGVTQSPTHLIKTRGQQVTLRCSPKSGHDTVSWYQQALGQGPQFIFQYYEEEERQRGNFPDRFSGHQFPNYSSELNVNALLLGDSALYLCASSFPGQGAWEQYFGPGTRLTVT.

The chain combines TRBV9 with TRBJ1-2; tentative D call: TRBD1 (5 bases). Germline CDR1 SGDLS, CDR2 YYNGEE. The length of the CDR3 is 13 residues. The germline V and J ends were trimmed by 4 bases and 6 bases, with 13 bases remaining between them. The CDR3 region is CASSPRGGDGYTF. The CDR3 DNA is TGTGCCAGCAGCCCTCGTGGGGGTGATGGCTACACCTTC.

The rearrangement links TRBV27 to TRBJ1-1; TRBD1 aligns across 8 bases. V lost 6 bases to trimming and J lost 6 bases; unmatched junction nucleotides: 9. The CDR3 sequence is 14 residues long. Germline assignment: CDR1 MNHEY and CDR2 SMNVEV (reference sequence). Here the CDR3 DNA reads TGTGCCAGCAGCATCCAGGGGGCGCGGTCTGAAGCTTTCTTT. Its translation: CASSIQGARSEAFF.

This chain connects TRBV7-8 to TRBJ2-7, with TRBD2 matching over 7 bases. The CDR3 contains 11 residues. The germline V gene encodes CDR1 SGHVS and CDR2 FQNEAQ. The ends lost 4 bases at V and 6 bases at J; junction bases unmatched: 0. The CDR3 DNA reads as TGTGCCAGCAGCTGGGGGGGCGAGCAGTACTTC. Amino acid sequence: CASSWGGEQYF.

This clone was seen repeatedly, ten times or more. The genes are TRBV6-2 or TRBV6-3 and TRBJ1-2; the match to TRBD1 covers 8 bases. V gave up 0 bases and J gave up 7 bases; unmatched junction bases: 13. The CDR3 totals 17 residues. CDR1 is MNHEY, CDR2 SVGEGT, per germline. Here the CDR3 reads CASSYSKGGQGPFGYTF. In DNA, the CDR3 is TGTGCCAGCAGTTACTCGAAAGGTGGACAGGGCCCCTTTGGCTACACCTTC.

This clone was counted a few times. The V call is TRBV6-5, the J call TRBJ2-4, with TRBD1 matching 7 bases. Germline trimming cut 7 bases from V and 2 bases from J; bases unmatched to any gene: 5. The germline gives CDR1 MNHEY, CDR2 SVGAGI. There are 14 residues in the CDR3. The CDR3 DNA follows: TGTGCCAGCACCCCGGGACAGTCCAAAAACATTCAGTACTTC. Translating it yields CASTPGQSKNIQYF.

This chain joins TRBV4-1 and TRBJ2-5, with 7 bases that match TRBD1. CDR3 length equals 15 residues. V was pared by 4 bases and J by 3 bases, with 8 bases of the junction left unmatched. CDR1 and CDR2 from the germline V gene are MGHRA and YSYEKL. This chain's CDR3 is CASSRGYTGEETQYF. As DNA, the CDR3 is TGCGCCAGCAGCCGGGGATATACAGGGGAAGAGACCCAGTACTTC.

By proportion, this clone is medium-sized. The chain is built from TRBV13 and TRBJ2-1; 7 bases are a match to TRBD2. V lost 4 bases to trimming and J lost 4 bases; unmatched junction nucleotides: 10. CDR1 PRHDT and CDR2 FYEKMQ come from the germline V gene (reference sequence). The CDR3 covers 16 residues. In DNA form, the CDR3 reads TGTGCCAGCAGCTCAGCCGGGGGGTCCCCTTACAATGAGCAGTTCTTC. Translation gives CASSSAGGSPYNEQFF.

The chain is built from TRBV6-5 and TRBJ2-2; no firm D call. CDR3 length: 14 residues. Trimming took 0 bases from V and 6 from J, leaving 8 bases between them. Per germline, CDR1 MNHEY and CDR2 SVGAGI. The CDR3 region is CASSYSVSPGELFF. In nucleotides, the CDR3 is TGTGCCAGCAGTTACTCGGTCAGCCCCGGGGAGCTGTTTTTT.

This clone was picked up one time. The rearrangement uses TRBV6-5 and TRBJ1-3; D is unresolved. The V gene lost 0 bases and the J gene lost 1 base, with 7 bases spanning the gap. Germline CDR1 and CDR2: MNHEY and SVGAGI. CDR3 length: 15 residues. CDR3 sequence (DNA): TGTGCCAGCAGTTACTCGTTAGGGTCTGGAAACACCATATATTTT. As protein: CASSYSLGSGNTIYF.

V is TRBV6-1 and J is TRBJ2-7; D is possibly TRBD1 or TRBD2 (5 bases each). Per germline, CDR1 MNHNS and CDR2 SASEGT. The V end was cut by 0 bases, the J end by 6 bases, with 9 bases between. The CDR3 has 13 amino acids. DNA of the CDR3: TGTGCCAGCAGTGAAGCGCTAGGGACCGAGCAGTACGTC. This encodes CASSEALGTEQYV.

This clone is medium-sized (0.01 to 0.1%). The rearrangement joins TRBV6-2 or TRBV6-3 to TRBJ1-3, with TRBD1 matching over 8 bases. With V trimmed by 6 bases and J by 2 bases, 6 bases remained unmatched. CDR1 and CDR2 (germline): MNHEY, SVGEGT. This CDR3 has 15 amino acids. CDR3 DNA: TGTGCCAGCAGCCGAGGACAGGGTGCTGGAAACACCATATATTTT. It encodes CASSRGQGAGNTIYF.

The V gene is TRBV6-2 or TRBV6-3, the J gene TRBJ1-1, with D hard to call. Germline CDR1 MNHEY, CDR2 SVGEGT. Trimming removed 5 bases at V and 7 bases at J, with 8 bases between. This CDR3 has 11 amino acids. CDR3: CASSERFEAFF. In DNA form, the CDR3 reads TGTGCCAGCAGTGAGAGATTTGAAGCTTTCTTT.

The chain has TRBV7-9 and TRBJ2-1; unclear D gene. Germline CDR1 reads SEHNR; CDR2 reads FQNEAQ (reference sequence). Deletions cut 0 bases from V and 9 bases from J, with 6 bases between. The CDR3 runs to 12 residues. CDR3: CASSLAVGEQFF. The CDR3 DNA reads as TGTGCCAGCAGCTTAGCTGTGGGTGAGCAGTTCTTC.